These 20 T cell receptor beta chains originate from one sample sequenced in a study of blood T cell repertoires in COVID-19. Some clones are missing from TCRdb's copy, which holds only in-frame ones; the method was immunoSEQ multiplex PCR. The sample contains fewer than 250,000 clones, roughly 86% of which appear only once. The sample comprised PBMCs or T cells enriched from blood (not recorded which). These receptor sequences come from a woman in her thirties or forties in a cohort exposed to, infected with or recovered from COVID-19 (not recorded which).

This rearrangement joins TRBV4-1 to TRBJ2-3, with 11 bases that match TRBD2. The CDR3 extends over 17 amino acids. Losses at the gene ends were 2 bases for V and 0 bases for J; bases not matched to a gene: 4. Germline V gene sequence: CDR1 MGHRA, CDR2 YSYEKL. In DNA form, the CDR3 reads TGCGCCAGCAGCCAAAGTACTAGCGGGAGTAGCACAGATACGCAGTATTTT. Translated: CASSQSTSGSSTDTQYF.

The genes are TRBV7-9 and TRBJ2-1; D is undetermined. CDR1 is SEHNR and CDR2 is FQNEAQ in the germline V gene (reference sequence). V dropped 3 bases and J dropped 6 bases, with 9 bases sitting between them. There are 13 residues in the CDR3. The CDR3 nucleotides are TGTGCCAGCAGCTTCATAGCAGTCAATGAGCAGTTCTTC. It encodes CASSFIAVNEQFF.

The V call is TRBV7-9, the J call TRBJ1-1; maybe TRBD1 (6 bases). The CDR3 contains 13 residues. Trimming left V 0 bases short and J 7 bases short, with 9 bases between. The germline CDR1 and CDR2 sequences are SEHNR and FQNEAQ (reference sequence). CDR3 sequence: CASSLATGGEAFF. The CDR3 DNA reads as TGTGCCAGCAGCTTAGCGACAGGAGGTGAAGCTTTCTTT.

The V call is TRBV14, the J call TRBJ2-3, with D possibly TRBD2 on 5 matching bases. Trimming took off 3 bases at V and 1 base at J, with 5 bases between the two ends. The CDR3 has 13 residues. Germline lookup yields CDR1 SGHDN and CDR2 FVKESK. CDR3 loop: CASSQRGTDTQYF. DNA of the CDR3: TGTGCCAGCAGCCAGCGGGGCACAGATACGCAGTATTTT.

This sequence joins TRBV2 and TRBJ1-5; 7 bases agree with TRBD1. Germline V CDR1 and CDR2: SNHLY, FYNNEI. CDR3 length: 15 residues. Germline trimming cut 3 bases from V and 3 bases from J; bases unmatched to any gene: 5. The CDR3 protein is CASSEIRGDNQPQHF. CDR3 DNA: TGTGCCAGCAGTGAGATCAGGGGGGACAATCAGCCCCAGCATTTT.

The chain employs TRBV5-4 and TRBJ2-1; 8 bases line up with TRBD2. V was pared by 0 bases and J by 7 bases, with 6 bases of the junction left unmatched. Germline CDR1 SGHNT, CDR2 YYREEE (reference sequence). The CDR3 runs 15 residues. Here the CDR3 reads CASSLVRGGRNEQFF. As DNA, the CDR3 is TGTGCCAGCAGCTTGGTTCGGGGGGGCCGGAATGAGCAGTTCTTC.

This clone was seen just once. The V call is TRBV13, the J call TRBJ1-2, with 10 bases aligning to TRBD1. Looked up from germline, CDR1 is PRHDT and CDR2 is FYEKMQ (reference sequence). V shed 0 bases and J 2 bases; nucleotides not matched to a gene: 9. The CDR3 consists of 18 residues. The CDR3 DNA reads TGTGCCAGCAGCTTAGGAGCTAACACGGGACAGGGGAACTATGGCTACACCTTC. Translation gives CASSLGANTGQGNYGYTF.

The chain joins TRBV10-2 to TRBJ1-1; 7 bases match TRBD1. V trimming: 10 bases; J trimming: 1 base; junction bases outside the gene matches: 6. Germline CDR1 WSHSY, CDR2 SAAADI. The CDR3 extends over 13 amino acids. The CDR3 loop is CAIWDRQNTEAFF. In nucleotides, the CDR3 is TGCGCCATATGGGACAGACAGAACACTGAAGCTTTCTTT.

This clone turned up a few times. The chain is built from TRBV28 and TRBJ1-6, with D possibly matching TRBD1 (6 bases). V was trimmed by 1 base and J by 6 bases, leaving 16 bases between them. The CDR3 spans 17 residues. Germline V gives CDR1 MDHEN, CDR2 SYDVKM. CDR3 sequence: CASSLFWRTARNSPLHF. The CDR3 DNA reads TGTGCCAGCAGTTTATTTTGGAGGACAGCCCGTAATTCACCCCTCCACTTT.

V gene TRBV29-1 combines with J gene TRBJ2-3, with D possibly being TRBD1 (6 bases). V lost 5 bases, J lost 2 bases, and 14 bases lay in between. The CDR3 has 14 residues. Germline loops: CDR1 SQVTM, CDR2 ANQGSEA. CDR3 nucleotides: TGCAGCGTTTTCGACAGGCGTCTCACAGATACGCAGTATTTT. Encoded protein: CSVFDRRLTDTQYF.

The CDR3 loop is CASSLDRGYTEAFF. CDR3 nucleotide sequence: TGTGCCAGCAGCCTAGACAGGGGGTACACTGAAGCTTTCTTT. The chain employs TRBV27 and TRBJ1-1; 9 bases are shared with TRBD1. Germline lookup yields CDR1 MNHEY and CDR2 SMNVEV (reference sequence). The CDR3 consists of 14 residues. Germline trimming cut 6 bases from V and 3 bases from J; bases unmatched to any gene: 5.

This clone appeared a single time. The V call is TRBV10-2, the J call TRBJ1-5; unclear D gene. The ends were cut back, 3 bases at V and 4 bases at J, with 7 bases in the middle. Germline CDR1 is WSHSY and CDR2 is SAAADI. This CDR3 is built from 13 residues. The CDR3 nucleotides are TGCGCCAGCAGTGAAGGAGTTAATCAGCCCCAGCATTTT. Its translation: CASSEGVNQPQHF.

V gene TRBV18 combines with J gene TRBJ1-2; TRBD1 might be the D (5 bases). The CDR3 spans 14 residues. CDR1 KGHSH and CDR2 LQKENI come from the germline V gene. The V end lost 6 bases, the J end lost 2 bases, and 13 bases lay between the germline ends. CDR3 sequence reads: CASSPDSTNYGYTF. CDR3 nucleotides: TGTGCCAGCTCCCCCGACAGTACCAACTATGGCTACACCTTC.

A single count supports this clone. The chain joins TRBV15 to TRBJ1-3; TRBD1 is a possible D gene (6 bases). CDR1 LNHNV and CDR2 YYDKDF come from the germline V gene (reference sequence). V dropped 6 bases and J dropped 8 bases, with 11 bases sitting between them. The CDR3 covers 12 residues. Here the CDR3 reads CATRQGTDTIYF. DNA for the CDR3: TGTGCCACCAGACAGGGAACGGACACCATATATTTT.

This chain uses TRBV4-1 with TRBJ1-1; possible D gene TRBD1, 5 bases. Trimming stripped 6 bases from V and 5 bases from J, with 13 bases between. This CDR3 comprises 13 residues. Germline V gene lookup returns CDR1 MGHRA and CDR2 YSYEKL. The DNA for the CDR3 is TGCGCCAGCAGGACGACAGAGCGAACTGAAGCTTTCTTT. It encodes CASRTTERTEAFF.

The V call is TRBV6-2 or TRBV6-3, the J call TRBJ1-2; D is undetermined. With 2 bases removed from V and 6 bases from J, the gap between germline ends came to 10 bases. Looked up from germline, CDR1 is MNHEY and CDR2 is SVGEGT. The CDR3 contains 13 residues. CDR3 coding DNA: TGTGCCAGCAGTTACGCAGGATCTCATGGCTACACCTTC. Protein sequence: CASSYAGSHGYTF.

This sequence joins TRBV7-9 and TRBJ1-3; the match to TRBD1 covers 8 bases. Germline CDR1 is SEHNR and CDR2 is FQNEAQ (reference sequence). With 4 bases clipped from V and 2 bases from J, the junction kept 7 bases outside the gene matches. The CDR3 is made up of 16 amino acids. The CDR3 DNA reads TGTGCCAGCAGCTATGGAGGGACAGGCACTGGAAACACCATATATTTT. It translates to CASSYGGTGTGNTIYF. Full variable domain (remainder filled in from reference TRBV7-9 and TRBJ1-3): DTGVSQNPRHKITKRGQNVTFRCDPISEHNRLYWYRQTLGQGPEFLTYFQNEAQLEKSRLLSDRFSAERPKGSFSTLEIQRTEQGDSAMYLCASSYGGTGTGNTIYFGEGSWLTVV.

This chain joins TRBV19 and TRBJ2-1; TRBD2 matches 8 bases. With 3 bases clipped from V and 4 bases from J, the junction kept 5 bases outside the gene matches. In germline, CDR1 is LNHDA, CDR2 SQIVND (reference sequence). The CDR3 length is 15 residues. CDR3 region: CASSIRLALYNEQFF. The CDR3 DNA is TGTGCCAGTAGTATTCGACTAGCGCTGTACAATGAGCAGTTCTTC. The full variable domain, with the rest looked up from reference TRBV19 and TRBJ2-1, is DGGITQSPKYLFRKEGQNVTLSCEQNLNHDAMYWYRQDPGQGLRLIYYSQIVNDFQKGDIAEGYSVSREKKESFPLTVTSAQKNPTAFYLCASSIRLALYNEQFFGPGTRLTVL.

The rearrangement joins TRBV28 to TRBJ2-7, with D possibly TRBD1 on 5 matching bases. V lost 5 bases and J lost 0, with 14 bases in between. CDR1 and CDR2 from the germline V gene are MDHEN and SYDVKM. This CDR3 has 15 amino acids. CDR3 DNA sequence: TGTGCCAGCAGTGCAAGACAAAGGGGCTCCTACGAGCAGTACTTC. Translating it yields CASSARQRGSYEQYF.

This sequence joins TRBV13 and TRBJ2-1; TRBD2 agrees at 13 bases. Germline CDR1 and CDR2: PRHDT and FYEKMQ (reference sequence). V shed 6 bases, J shed 7 bases, and the junction held 9 bases outside the gene matches. CDR3 length equals 16 residues. The CDR3 DNA is TGTGCCAGCAGTCTCCACCAGACTAGCGGGGGGAATGAGCAGTTCTTC. It is translated as CASSLHQTSGGNEQFF.